This TCR beta chain was profiled in a study of blood T cell repertoires in COVID-19. About the research overall: Samples representing acute and convalescent COVID-19 were sourced from the United States, Italy and Spain. In each case, the material was cDNA or gDNA derived from T cells, B-cell-depleted T cells, or PBMCs.

Original processing methods: The assay estimated nucleated cells by amplifying reference gene primers. Produced via immunoSEQ multiplex PCR; TCRdb's table is partial and in-frame only. For V, J and clone size, that table is used; D and trimming come from the DNA. The profile shows under 150,000 clones, approximately 90% of them singletons. V was clipped by 2 bases and J by 5 bases, with 9 bases between them. Germline V CDR1 and CDR2: LGHDT, YNNKEL (reference sequence). This CDR3 region has 13 residues. Sequencing input: peripheral blood. This sequence originates from a human donor in a cohort sampled during active COVID-19. The chain couples TRBV3-1 (or the pseudogene TRBV3-2) to TRBJ1-1, with a possible D match to TRBD1 (5 bases). In DNA, the CDR3 is TGTGCCAGCAGCCAACAGGGATTGACTGAAGCTTTCTTT. This gives the protein CASSQQGLTEAFF.